These 20 T cell receptor beta chains were sequenced from one sample in a study of monozygotic twins with cystic fibrosis. The assay was immunoSEQ multiplex PCR, and TCRdb's table has in-frame clones only and misses some. The profile shows about 20,000 clones, 95% to 97% of them singletons. The sequencing sample was made of blood. The receptors originated from a woman in her 30s with cystic fibrosis.

The V gene is TRBV29-1, the J gene TRBJ1-2; 9 bases line up with TRBD1. This CDR3 is built from 13 residues. V lost 6 bases, J lost 3 bases, and 5 bases stayed unmatched. CDR1 is SQVTM, CDR2 ANQGSEA, per germline. Written as DNA, the CDR3 is TGCAGCGTGTGGGGACAGGGCCACTATGGCTACACCTTC. Amino acid sequence: CSVWGQGHYGYTF.

The chain employs TRBV7-9 and TRBJ1-2, with 9 bases fitting TRBD1. This CDR3 has 15 residues. Trimming at V came to 5 bases and at J to 0 bases, leaving 4 bases not matched to a gene. Germline CDR1 SEHNR, CDR2 FQNEAQ (reference sequence). The CDR3 protein is CASSPTGGANYGYTF. For the CDR3, the DNA is TGTGCCAGCAGCCCGACAGGGGGAGCTAACTATGGCTACACCTTC.

The chain has TRBV4-3 and TRBJ2-7, with D hard to call. V gave up 5 bases and J gave up 5 bases, with 19 bases separating them. Germline loops: CDR1 LGHNA, CDR2 YSLEER. The CDR3 runs 15 residues. The DNA of the CDR3 is TGCGCCAGCAGCTCAACCGTAACACTTGGCCACGAGCAGTACTTC. This codes for CASSSTVTLGHEQYF.

The chain couples TRBV4-3 to TRBJ1-2; D perhaps matches TRBD1 (5 bases). V was cut by 1 base and J by 1 base, with 7 bases left in between. The CDR3 covers 14 residues. Germline V lookup: CDR1 LGHNA, CDR2 YSLEER. The CDR3 loop reads CASSQAGFNYGYTF. The CDR3 coding sequence is TGCGCCAGCAGCCAAGCAGGGTTTAACTATGGCTACACCTTC.

CDR3: CASSQDLPGPPYEQYF. The CDR3 DNA follows: TGCGCCAGCAGCCAAGATCTACCAGGGCCCCCCTACGAGCAGTACTTC. The chain couples TRBV4-1 to TRBJ2-7; D may be TRBD1 (5 bases). Germline V gene lookup returns CDR1 MGHRA and CDR2 YSYEKL. The CDR3 is 16 residues long. Trimming stripped 0 bases from V and 2 bases from J, with 14 bases between.

A single count supports this clone. The rearrangement uses TRBV28 and TRBJ1-6; 10 bases are shared with TRBD1. The CDR3 has 16 amino acids. V lost 3 bases, J lost 9 bases, and 8 bases stayed unmatched. CDR1 is MDHEN, CDR2 SYDVKM, per germline. CDR3 DNA: TGTGCCAGCAGTTTCGACAGGGGGCGTCTGTCTTCACCCCTCCACTTT. Protein sequence: CASSFDRGRLSSPLHF.

The chain is built from TRBV11-3 and TRBJ2-7; D is possibly TRBD2 (5 bases). CDR1 is SGHNT and CDR2 is YENEEA in the germline V gene. Trimming took 0 bases from V and 3 from J, leaving 6 bases between them. The CDR3 is 13 residues long. CDR3 sequence: CASSLDRGYEQYF. Written as DNA, the CDR3 is TGTGCCAGCAGCTTAGATCGGGGCTACGAGCAGTACTTC. Together with reference TRBV11-3 and TRBJ2-7, the CDR3 gives the full variable domain: EAGVVQSPRYKIIEKKQPVAFWCNPISGHNTLYWYLQNLGQGPELLIRYENEEAVDDSQLPKDRFSAERLKGVDSTLKIQPAELGDSAVYLCASSLDRGYEQYFGPGTRLTVT.

This chain uses TRBV19 with TRBJ1-2; D unresolved. Trimming cost V 0 bases and J 7 bases, with 12 bases left between them. The CDR3 contains 14 residues. Germline CDR1 and CDR2: LNHDA and SQIVND (reference sequence). The CDR3 nucleotides read TGTGCCAGTAGTATAGACCGGCCCTCAGGTGGCTACACCTTC. This sequence encodes CASSIDRPSGGYTF.

The gene calls are TRBV2 and TRBJ2-4; a possible D gene is TRBD1 (6 bases). This CDR3 has 15 residues. Germline-derived CDR1 and CDR2 are SNHLY and FYNNEI. V lost 6 bases, J lost 4 bases, and 16 bases lay in between. The CDR3 sequence is CASRSDRTEKNIQYF. The DNA of the CDR3 is TGTGCCAGCAGGTCCGACAGGACAGAAAAAAACATTCAGTACTTC.

The V call is TRBV7-2, the J call TRBJ1-4; 8 bases fit TRBD1. CDR3 length: 13 residues. Germline V gene data show CDR1 as SGHTA and CDR2 as FQGNSA. With 3 bases clipped from V and 10 bases from J, the junction kept 4 bases outside the gene matches. In nucleotides, the CDR3 is TGTGCCAGCAGCTTTGGGACAGGCGGAAAACTGTTTTTT. Translating it yields CASSFGTGGKLFF.

The V and J genes are TRBV18 and TRBJ2-1; D ambiguous. Germline V CDR1 and CDR2: KGHSH, LQKENI. The CDR3 runs 10 residues. V was clipped by 6 bases and J by 10 bases, with 7 bases between them. The CDR3 loop is CASSLGEQFF. The DNA of the CDR3 is TGTGCCAGCTCGTTGGGAGAGCAGTTCTTC.

This clone has a single count. V and J are TRBV2 and TRBJ1-6; D is undetermined. This CDR3 is 15 amino acids long. The germline V gene encodes CDR1 SNHLY and CDR2 FYNNEI. V was trimmed by 2 bases and J by 7 bases, leaving 12 bases between them. CDR3 bases: TGTGCCAGCAGTGAAATGGGTTGGAAGAATTCACCCCTCCACTTT. It specifies CASSEMGWKNSPLHF. Full variable domain (missing parts from reference TRBV2 and TRBJ1-6): EPEVTQTPSHQVTQMGQEVILRCVPISNHLYFYWYRQILGQKVEFLVSFYNNEISEKSEIFDDQFSVERPDGSNFTLKIRSTKLEDSAMYFCASSEMGWKNSPLHFGNGTRLTVT.

This rearrangement joins TRBV6-4 to TRBJ2-3; 10 bases match TRBD2. The CDR3 totals 15 residues. Germline V lookup: CDR1 MRHNA, CDR2 SNTAGT. Germline trimming cut 0 bases from V and 4 bases from J; bases unmatched to any gene: 1. The CDR3 is CASSDSSGGADTQYF. Written as DNA, the CDR3 is TGTGCCAGCAGTGACTCGAGCGGGGGGGCAGATACGCAGTATTTT.

This chain uses TRBV5-1 with TRBJ1-3, with unresolved D. The CDR3 is 15 residues long. Trimming shortened V by 3 bases and J by 0 bases, and 10 bases separated the two germline ends. Germline V gene sequence: CDR1 SGHRS, CDR2 YFSETQ. The CDR3 nucleotides are TGCGCCAGCAGCTCCGGACCGAGCTCTGGAAACACCATATATTTT. This codes for CASSSGPSSGNTIYF. The full variable domain, rest sourced from reference TRBV5-1 and TRBJ1-3, is KAGVTQTPRYLIKTRGQQVTLSCSPISGHRSVSWYQQTPGQGLQFLFEYFSETQRNKGNFPGRFSGRQFSNSRSEMNVSTLELGDSALYLCASSSGPSSGNTIYFGEGSWLTVV.

The V call is TRBV7-9, the J call TRBJ2-7, with 9 bases identical to TRBD2. Germline CDR1 is SEHNR and CDR2 is FQNEAQ (reference sequence). The CDR3 runs 14 residues. The J segment lost 2 bases and the V segment lost 6 bases, leaving 5 bases of the junction unmatched. The DNA of the CDR3 is TGTGCCAGCAGGGGGCTAGCGGGGCCCTACGAGCAGTACTTC. This codes for CASRGLAGPYEQYF. The whole variable domain, remainder taken from reference TRBV7-9 and TRBJ2-7, is DTGVSQNPRHKITKRGQNVTFRCDPISEHNRLYWYRQTLGQGPEFLTYFQNEAQLEKSRLLSDRFSAERPKGSFSTLEIQRTEQGDSAMYLCASRGLAGPYEQYFGPGTRLTVT.

V is TRBV10-2 and J is TRBJ2-6, with unresolved D. Germline V gives CDR1 WSHSY, CDR2 SAAADI. This CDR3 has 16 amino acids. V shed 7 bases and J shed 4 bases, with 17 bases lying between them. The CDR3 sequence is CASTPGGVLGANVLTF. CDR3 coding DNA: TGCGCCAGCACTCCCGGTGGGGTTCTGGGGGCCAACGTCCTGACTTTC.

The chain links TRBV11-2 to TRBJ2-1; 9 positions agree with TRBD2. The J segment lost 8 bases and the V segment lost 4 bases, leaving 12 bases of the junction unmatched. The CDR3 is 16 amino acids. From germline, CDR1 is SGHAT and CDR2 FQNNGV. CDR3 sequence: CASSSVRVAGEYEQFF. CDR3 bases: TGTGCCAGCAGCTCCGTTAGAGTAGCGGGGGAGTATGAGCAGTTCTTC.

The chain combines TRBV6-4 with TRBJ2-1; 8 bases are shared with TRBD1. Losses at the gene ends were 6 bases for V and 10 bases for J; bases not matched to a gene: 11. The CDR3 runs to 14 residues. Germline loops: CDR1 MRHNA, CDR2 SNTAGT. This CDR3 reads CASSEKLSGGEQFF. As DNA, the CDR3 is TGTGCCAGCAGCGAGAAATTGTCAGGGGGCGAGCAGTTCTTC.

The V call is TRBV5-5, the J call TRBJ1-2; D gene ambiguous. The CDR3 extends over 15 amino acids. V lost 0 bases to trimming and J lost 4 bases, with 13 bases between them. Germline lookup yields CDR1 SGHKS and CDR2 YYEKEE (reference sequence). Here the CDR3 DNA reads TGTGCCAGCAGCTTGGATATGAGCTTCGGCTATGGCTACACCTTC. Translated: CASSLDMSFGYGYTF. The full variable domain, in which reference TRBV5-5 and TRBJ1-2 provide the parts outside the CDR3, is DAGVTQSPTHLIKTRGQQVTLRCSPISGHKSVSWYQQVLGQGPQFIFQYYEKEERGRGNFPDRFSARQFPNYSSELNVNALLLGDSALYLCASSLDMSFGYGYTFGSGTRLTVV.

This chain links TRBV6-1 with TRBJ2-1; 10 nucleotides match TRBD2. Unmatched junction bases numbered 6, after V lost 6 bases and J lost 7 bases. Per the germline V gene, CDR1 is MNHNS and CDR2 is SASEGT. The CDR3 totals 14 residues. CDR3: CASRASGGSNEQFF. The CDR3 DNA follows: TGTGCCAGCAGGGCTAGCGGGGGTTCTAATGAGCAGTTCTTC.